This TCR beta chain was recorded in a study of control samples from healthy donors and cancer patients. The germline V gene has CDR1 LNHDA and CDR2 SQIVND (reference sequence). CDR3 size: 13 residues. V shed 7 bases, J shed 10 bases, and the junction held 10 bases outside the gene matches. The table came from immunoSEQ multiplex PCR; TCRdb's copy has only in-frame clones and leaves some out. The sample has roughly 59,000 clones, more than 85% seen once. The TCR was taken from a man aged 40-50 years with colorectal cancer. The sample comprised PBMCs. The genes are TRBV19 and TRBJ2-1, with 7 bases aligning to TRBD1. CDR3 loop: CASTRDRDGEQFF. CDR3 coding DNA: TGTGCCAGTACTCGAGACAGGGATGGGGAGCAGTTCTTC.